The present T cell receptor (beta chain) was sequenced within a study of beta chain features in type 1 diabetes. Every bit of the isolated RNA underwent reverse transcription, so sequencing read expressed TCRB transcripts. The assay was immunoSEQ multiplex PCR, and TCRdb's table has in-frame clones only and misses some. The data contain around 13,000 clones, more than 40% of them singletons. CDR3 size: 13 residues. From germline, CDR1 is SGHAT and CDR2 FQNNGV. V was trimmed by 1 base and J by 8 bases, leaving 11 bases between them. The sequence derives from a man aged 18-30 years in good health. The rearrangement links TRBV11-2 to TRBJ1-2, with no clear D. Sequencing used stem cell memory CD4+ T cells from blood. In DNA, the CDR3 is TGTGCCAGCAGCTTAGTAGGCGGGAGCGGCTACACCTTC. Its protein product is CASSLVGGSGYTF. Together with reference TRBV11-2 and TRBJ1-2, the CDR3 gives the full variable domain: EAGVAQSPRYKIIEKRQSVAFWCNPISGHATLYWYQQILGQGPKLLIQFQNNGVVDDSQLPKDRFSAERLKGVDSTLKIQPAKLEDSAVYLCASSLVGGSGYTFGSGTRLTVV.